The rows below give T cell receptor beta chains drawn from one sample of a study of technical replicates of blood from a few donors. This table comes from immunoSEQ multiplex PCR, and its TCRdb copy is limited to in-frame clones, with some not included. Found here are 75,000 to 95,000 clones, about 89% of them singletons; the top ten hold under 0.3%. Source material: T cells isolated from PBMCs. The receptors come from a human donor in good health. CDR3s include the opening cysteine and the closing phenylalanine or tryptophan. The order of the fields is J gene, D gene, V gene, clone size, CDR3 DNA, CDR3 protein. A D gene is named only where the DNA matches it firmly. Part of the rows lack a size; the others show once, few, many or a class for expanded clones.

>TRBJ2-3|NA|TRBV6-5|NA
TGTGCCAGCAAGGTGATGGCGGGCGGAGATACGCAGTATTTT
CASKVMAGGDTQYF
>TRBJ2-7|TRBD2|TRBV27|NA
TGTGCCAGCAGTCGGCTAGCGGGAGGGCCTGAGGGGTCTTGGTACGAGCAGTACTTC
CASSRLAGGPEGSWYEQYF
>TRBJ2-3|NA|TRBV19|NA
TGTGCCAGTAGTATCGGGGGAGCAGATACGCAGTATTTT
CASSIGGADTQYF
>TRBJ2-2|NA|TRBV9|NA
TGTGCCAGCAGCGCACAGGGCGTTATCGGGGAGCTGTTTTTT
CASSAQGVIGELFF
>TRBJ1-6|NA|TRBV7-5|NA
TGTGGCCCACCGCCCCGGGACAGGGATTCACCCCTCCACTTT
CGPPPRDRDSPLHF
>TRBJ1-5|TRBD1|TRBV15|NA
TGTGCCACCAGCAGAGATACTCAGGGGGCTAGACAGCCCCAGCATTTT
CATSRDTQGARQPQHF
>TRBJ1-1|NA|TRBV13|NA
TGTGCCAGCGCCACGGTCTTCACTGAAGCTTTCTTT
CASATVFTEAFF
>TRBJ1-5|TRBD1|TRBV6-4|NA
TGTGCCAGCAGGACAGGGGTACAGCCCCAGCATTTT
CASRTGVQPQHF
>TRBJ2-3|TRBD2|TRBV10-3|NA
TGTGCCATCAGTGACCCAGGGCGGGGGGTTTCAGATACGCAGTATTTT
CAISDPGRGVSDTQYF
>TRBJ1-1|NA|TRBV30|NA
TGTGCCTGGACCAGGGTCGTCACTGAAGCTTTCTTT
CAWTRVVTEAFF
>TRBJ2-3|TRBD2|TRBV5-4|NA
TGTGCCAGCAGCTTGGGACTAGCGGGGATCACAGATACGCAGTATTTT
CASSLGLAGITDTQYF
>TRBJ2-2|NA|TRBV5-1|once
TGCGCCAGCAGCCAGCTAGGGAACACCGGGGAGCTGTTTTTT
CASSQLGNTGELFF
>TRBJ2-3|TRBD1|TRBV6-4|NA
TGTGCCAGCAGTGACGTTCCGACAGGGGGAGGCACAGATACGCAGTATTTT
CASSDVPTGGGTDTQYF
>TRBJ2-1|TRBD1|TRBV19|NA
TGTGCCAGTAGTACCCCGGGGACAGGGGGACCCAATGAGCAGTTCTTC
CASSTPGTGGPNEQFF
>TRBJ2-4|NA|TRBV6-1|NA
TGTGCCAGCAGTGAGTTGGGGATGAGGGGGGCCAAAAACATTCAGTACTTC
CASSELGMRGAKNIQYF
>TRBJ2-7|TRBD2|TRBV4-2|NA
TGTGCCAGCAGCCAAGGCGTTCGGGAGGGGTCCTACGAGCAGTACTTC
CASSQGVREGSYEQYF
>TRBJ2-3|NA|TRBV10-1|NA
TGCGCCAGCAGTGATGGGCCCCCCACAGATACGCAGTATTTT
CASSDGPPTDTQYF
>TRBJ2-4|NA|TRBV2|NA
TGTGCCAGCACCACAGGGGGAGGGGACATTCAGTACTTC
CASTTGGGDIQYF
>TRBJ1-1|TRBD1|TRBV5-1|NA
TGCGCCAGCAGCTTAGGGGTCGGGACAGGGGGCGGAGGGACTGAAGCTTTCTTT
CASSLGVGTGGGGTEAFF
>TRBJ2-1|TRBD2|TRBV9|once
TGTGCCAGCAGCGTTACTAGCGGCTACTACAATGAGCAGTTCTTC
CASSVTSGYYNEQFF
>TRBJ1-1|NA|TRBV28|NA
TGTGCCAGCAGTCCCGTCGTTTTTACTGAAGCTTTCTTT
CASSPVVFTEAFF
>TRBJ2-2|NA|TRBV19|NA
TGTGCCAGTAGTACGACAGTGACCGGGGAGCTGTTTTTT
CASSTTVTGELFF
>TRBJ1-4|NA|TRBV28|NA
TGTGCCAGCAGTTTCCAGGGAGGTGAAAAACTGTTTTTT
CASSFQGGEKLFF
>TRBJ1-1|NA|TRBV14|NA
TGTGCCAGCAGCCAGGGCCCGAACACTGAAGCTTTCTTT
CASSQGPNTEAFF
>TRBJ1-5|TRBD1|TRBV28|NA
TGTGCCAGTCATGTTACAGGGGGACCGAATCAGCCCCAGCATTTT
CASHVTGGPNQPQHF
>TRBJ1-1|TRBD1|TRBV5-1|NA
TGCGCCAGCAGCTATGACAGGGTGAGGAACACTGAAGCTTTCTTT
CASSYDRVRNTEAFF
>TRBJ2-3|NA|TRBV10-3|NA
TGTGCCATCAGTGAGTCGAACGGAGCTAGCACAGATACGCAGTATTTT
CAISESNGASTDTQYF
>TRBJ2-1|NA|TRBV6-1|NA
TGTGCCAGCGGAGTCTCCTACAATGAGCAGTTCTTC
CASGVSYNEQFF
>TRBJ1-1|NA|TRBV30|NA
TGTGCCTGGAATTGGGGGCCTTTGAACACTGAAGCTTTCTTT
CAWNWGPLNTEAFF
>TRBJ2-3|TRBD2|TRBV15|NA
TGTGCCACCAGAAGACTAGCGGGAGAAGTAGATACGCAGTATTTT
CATRRLAGEVDTQYF
>TRBJ1-1|NA|TRBV11-2|NA
TGTGCCAGCAGCTTAGGGGGGGTGAACACTGAAGCTTTCTTT
CASSLGGVNTEAFF
>TRBJ2-7|TRBD1|TRBV4-1|NA
TGCGCCAGCAGCAAACCGGGACAGGGATACGAGCAGTACTTC
CASSKPGQGYEQYF
>TRBJ1-5|NA|TRBV7-9|NA
TGTGCCAGCAGCTCGACAGCTTATAGCAATCAGCCCCAGCATTTT
CASSSTAYSNQPQHF
>TRBJ1-3|NA|TRBV19|NA
TGTGCCAGTAGTAGCCAGGGTGCTGGAAACACCATATATTTT
CASSSQGAGNTIYF
>TRBJ2-7|NA|TRBV7-2|NA
TGTGCCAGCAGTCAGAATTGGGTTGAGACTACTCACTTGGAGCAGTACTTC
CASSQNWVETTHLEQYF
>TRBJ1-2|NA|TRBV19|once
TGTGCCAGTAGTACGAATCCGGGATCTTATGGCTACACCTTC
CASSTNPGSYGYTF
>TRBJ1-2|NA|TRBV5-1|NA
TGCGCCAGCAGCTCCTTGGGAGGGGCCGGAGATAACTATGGCTACACCTTC
CASSSLGGAGDNYGYTF
>TRBJ2-7|TRBD2|TRBV10-3|NA
TGTGCCATCAGTGAGTCGAAGGGCGGGAGCTCCTACGAGCAGTACTTC
CAISESKGGSSYEQYF
>TRBJ1-5|TRBD1|TRBV6-4|NA
TGTGCCAGCAGTGACGTTGAGGCTACGGGGACAGAAATTTATCAGCCCCAGCATTTT
CASSDVEATGTEIYQPQHF
>TRBJ1-2|NA|TRBV5-1|NA
TGCGCCAGCAGCCCCTTACCCAGGGTTTCTGGCTACACCTTC
CASSPLPRVSGYTF
>TRBJ1-5|NA|TRBV19|few
TGTGCCAGTACCCCCTGGCGGACAGACTTTAATCAGCCCCAGCATTTT
CASTPWRTDFNQPQHF
>TRBJ2-7|TRBD1|TRBV5-1|NA
TGCGCCAGCAGCTCAGTCCCGGGACAGGGGCTCAACCCTCACTACGAGCAGTACTTC
CASSSVPGQGLNPHYEQYF
>TRBJ2-1|NA|TRBV4-1|NA
TGCGCCAGCAGCCTGCTCGTAGCGGCAAACAATGAGCAGTTCTTC
CASSLLVAANNEQFF
>TRBJ1-2|NA|TRBV7-2|NA
TGTGCCAGCAGCTTGCAGGATCGGCTTGATGGCTACACCTTC
CASSLQDRLDGYTF
>TRBJ1-1|NA|TRBV5-1|NA
TGCGCCAGCAGCTTGGCGCGGGGTGAAGCTTTCTTT
CASSLARGEAFF
>TRBJ2-7|TRBD2|TRBV6-5|NA
TGTGCCAGCAGTTACCCCGGACTAGCGGGTTACTACGAGCAGTACTTC
CASSYPGLAGYYEQYF
>TRBJ2-7|NA|TRBV6-5|NA
TGTGCCAGCAGCGCTTCGGGGTTCTCCTACGAGCAGTACTTC
CASSASGFSYEQYF